Described below is a single T cell receptor beta chain sequence and its context. Its matching antigen is unknown. The record originates from a study of brain T cells in children with intractable seizures. The study, taken as a whole, reports: Patients' HCMV serostatus was unknown; virus specificity rests on CDR3 similarity alone.

This sample's time point: blood from clinic visit 5 months post-surgery; TSC patient then seizure free. Only cases whose brain tissue showed the highest T cell transcript signatures were sequenced. TCRdb keeps only in-frame clones here, not all; method: immunoSEQ multiplex PCR. The table shows about 340,000 clones, with 93% occurring only once. V shed 5 bases and J 7 bases; nucleotides not matched to a gene: 8. CDR1 MNHEY and CDR2 SMNVEV come from the germline V gene (reference sequence). The CDR3 length is 15 residues. The receptor comes from a boy in the first two years of life with tuberous sclerosis and intractable seizures. Sequenced material: peripheral blood, taken 4 to 5 months after surgery. The V and J genes are TRBV27 and TRBJ1-3; 10 bases agree with TRBD1. CDR3 nucleotide sequence: TGTGCCAGCAGTACTGGGGGGACAGGGGTCAACACCATATATTTT. As protein: CASSTGGTGVNTIYF.